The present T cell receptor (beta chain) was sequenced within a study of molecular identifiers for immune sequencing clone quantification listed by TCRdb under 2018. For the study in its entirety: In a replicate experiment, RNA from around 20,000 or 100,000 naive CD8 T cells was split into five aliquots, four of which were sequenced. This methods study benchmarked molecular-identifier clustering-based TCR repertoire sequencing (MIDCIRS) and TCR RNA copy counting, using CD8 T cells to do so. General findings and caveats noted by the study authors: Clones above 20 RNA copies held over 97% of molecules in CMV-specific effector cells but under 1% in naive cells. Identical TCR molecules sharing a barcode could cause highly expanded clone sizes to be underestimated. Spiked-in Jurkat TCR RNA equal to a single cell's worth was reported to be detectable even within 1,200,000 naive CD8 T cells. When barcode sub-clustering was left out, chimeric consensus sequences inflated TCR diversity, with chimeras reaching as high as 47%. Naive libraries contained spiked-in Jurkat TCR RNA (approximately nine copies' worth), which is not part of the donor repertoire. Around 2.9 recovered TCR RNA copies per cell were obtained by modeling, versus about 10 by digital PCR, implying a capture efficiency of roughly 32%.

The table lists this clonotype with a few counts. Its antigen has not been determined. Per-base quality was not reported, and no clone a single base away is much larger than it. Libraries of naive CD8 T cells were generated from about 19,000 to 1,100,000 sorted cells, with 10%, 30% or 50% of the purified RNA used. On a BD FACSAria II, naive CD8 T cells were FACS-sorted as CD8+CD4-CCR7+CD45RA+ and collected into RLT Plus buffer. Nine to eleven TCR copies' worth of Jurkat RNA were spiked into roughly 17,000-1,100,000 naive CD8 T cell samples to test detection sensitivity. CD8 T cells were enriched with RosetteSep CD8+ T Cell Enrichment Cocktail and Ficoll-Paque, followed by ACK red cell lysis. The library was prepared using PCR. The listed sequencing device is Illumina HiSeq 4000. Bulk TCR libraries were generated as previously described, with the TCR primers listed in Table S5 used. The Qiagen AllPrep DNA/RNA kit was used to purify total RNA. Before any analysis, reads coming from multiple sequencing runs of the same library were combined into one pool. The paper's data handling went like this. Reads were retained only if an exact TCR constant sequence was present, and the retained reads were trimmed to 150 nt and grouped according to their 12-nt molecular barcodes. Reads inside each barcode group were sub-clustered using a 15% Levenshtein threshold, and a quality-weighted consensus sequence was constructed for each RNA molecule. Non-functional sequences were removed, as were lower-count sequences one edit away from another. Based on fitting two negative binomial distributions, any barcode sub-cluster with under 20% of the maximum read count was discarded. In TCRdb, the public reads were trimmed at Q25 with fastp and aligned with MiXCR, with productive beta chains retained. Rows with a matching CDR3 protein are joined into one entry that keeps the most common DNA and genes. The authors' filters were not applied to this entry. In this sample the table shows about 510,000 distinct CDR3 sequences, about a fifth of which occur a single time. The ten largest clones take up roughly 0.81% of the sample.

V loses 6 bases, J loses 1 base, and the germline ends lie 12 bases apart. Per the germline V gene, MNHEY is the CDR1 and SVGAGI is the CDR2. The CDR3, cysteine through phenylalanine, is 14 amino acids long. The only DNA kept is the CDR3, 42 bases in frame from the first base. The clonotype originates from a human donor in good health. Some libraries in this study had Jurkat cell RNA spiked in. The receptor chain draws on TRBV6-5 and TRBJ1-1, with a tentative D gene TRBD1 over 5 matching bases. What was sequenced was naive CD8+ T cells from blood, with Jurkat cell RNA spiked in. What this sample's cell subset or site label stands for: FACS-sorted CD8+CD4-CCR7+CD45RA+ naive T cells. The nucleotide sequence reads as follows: TGTGCCAGCAGCATATCAGGGAGGAACACTGAAGCTTTCTTT. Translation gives CASSISGRNTEAFF.